This T cell receptor (beta chain) appears in the sequencing data of a study of T-cell memory formation after mild COVID-19. Study-wide background: Largely donor-specific sequence clusters came from a couple of donors. Whole-study findings and limits: Chiefly within CM and EM were the contracting CD4+ clones; CD8+ ones were within EMRA. Memory from before infection featured some responding clones, which suggests cross-reactive memory joined.

CDR1 and CDR2 from the germline V gene are GTSNPN and SVGIG (reference sequence). V was clipped by 4 bases and J by 3 bases, with 7 bases between them. This CDR3 is built from 11 residues. TCRdb itself ran the 5' RACE reads through MiXCR, one entry per CDR3 protein. The sample shows 470,000 or so distinct CDR3 sequences, 15% to 20% of them seen only once. Concerning this clonotype itself: The antigen is undetermined.

Material: PBMCs or a T cell subset sorted from them (not recorded which). The chain combines TRBV30 with TRBJ2-7; D not certain. This TCR came from an adult woman who had mild COVID-19 (a few samples of this study predate the infection). Cell type and time point are not known. The chain's CDR3 is CAWNMDYEQYF. DNA of the CDR3: TGTGCCTGGAACATGGACTACGAGCAGTACTTC.